The sequence of this TCR beta chain was determined in a study of identical twins. TCRdb re-called the 5' RACE reads with MiXCR, one entry per CDR3 protein. The sample holds roughly 230,000 distinct CDR3 sequences, around 8.8% seen once. The CDR3 runs 15 residues. The germline V gene has CDR1 DFQATT and CDR2 SNEGSKA (reference sequence). Unmatched junction bases numbered 6, after V lost 2 bases and J lost 2 bases. This clonotype occurred many times. These data were also filed under a second study, of yellow fever vaccine responses in identical twins.

This TCR came from a woman aged 18 to 35 in good health. The gene calls are TRBV20-1 and TRBJ2-1; 7 nucleotides line up with TRBD2. Sequencing was performed on CD8+ T cells sorted from blood. CDR3 sequence (DNA): TGCAGTGCTAGACCTACCGGGGGGACCTACAATGAGCAGTTCTTC. Encoded protein: CSARPTGGTYNEQFF.